This passage covers 16 T cell receptor beta chains from one sample sequenced in a study of cytomegalovirus exposure and HLA in healthy donors. Profiling relied on immunoSEQ multiplex PCR, and the TCRdb table lists in-frame clones only, not all of them. The sample contains 150,000 to 200,000 clones, 85% of which appear only once. Sequenced input: PBMCs. These TCRs come from a man younger than 35 in good health and CMV-seropositive.

The rearrangement uses TRBV5-4 and TRBJ1-1, with 9 nucleotides matching TRBD1. CDR1 SGHNT and CDR2 YYREEE come from the germline V gene (reference sequence). V lost 5 bases to trimming and J lost 8 bases; unmatched junction nucleotides: 4. This CDR3 region has 12 residues. The chain's CDR3 is CASRTQGAEAFF. The CDR3 bases are TGTGCCAGCAGGACACAGGGGGCAGAAGCTTTCTTT.

This clone was counted a single time. The chain uses TRBV19 and TRBJ2-2; D might be TRBD2 (6 bases). The V end was cut by 5 bases, the J end by 4 bases, with 11 bases between. The CDR3 is 14 amino acids. The germline V gene encodes CDR1 LNHDA and CDR2 SQIVND (reference sequence). The CDR3 region is CASSQEGGTGELFF. Written as DNA, the CDR3 is TGTGCCAGTAGTCAGGAGGGAGGCACCGGGGAGCTGTTTTTT.

The V gene is TRBV5-4, the J gene TRBJ1-2; D unclear. Germline lookup yields CDR1 SGHNT and CDR2 YYREEE (reference sequence). The CDR3 runs to 16 residues. Trimming removed 4 bases from V and 1 base from J, with 17 bases in between. The CDR3 loop reads CASSGAGSLVNYGYTF. Here the CDR3 DNA reads TGTGCCAGCAGCGGCGCGGGTAGTCTCGTTAACTATGGCTACACCTTC.

This chain links TRBV28 with TRBJ2-7; 8 bases line up with TRBD2. CDR1 and CDR2 (germline): MDHEN, SYDVKM. V lost 5 bases to trimming and J lost 2 bases; unmatched junction nucleotides: 5. The CDR3 contains 14 residues. CDR3 DNA: TGTGCCAGCAGTGGGACTAGTTGGCCCTACGAGCAGTACTTC. Translation: CASSGTSWPYEQYF.

This clone was observed a handful of times. The gene calls are TRBV15 and TRBJ2-7; D uncertain. CDR3 length equals 13 residues. V lost 1 base and J lost 1, with 5 bases in between. Per germline, CDR1 LNHNV and CDR2 YYDKDF (reference sequence). The CDR3 loop reads CATSRAGSYEQYF. The CDR3 DNA reads TGTGCCACCAGCAGAGCCGGGTCCTACGAGCAGTACTTC.

In its sample, this clone was seen once. This chain connects TRBV5-1 to TRBJ1-5; the D gene is possibly TRBD1 (6 bases). Germline assignment: CDR1 SGHRS and CDR2 YFSETQ. The CDR3 runs 13 residues. Trimming took 4 bases from V and 4 from J, leaving 9 bases between them. The CDR3 DNA follows: TGCGCCAGCAGCCCTGGGACAAATCAGCCCCAGCATTTT. It specifies CASSPGTNQPQHF. The full variable domain, rest sourced from reference TRBV5-1 and TRBJ1-5, is KAGVTQTPRYLIKTRGQQVTLSCSPISGHRSVSWYQQTPGQGLQFLFEYFSETQRNKGNFPGRFSGRQFSNSRSEMNVSTLELGDSALYLCASSPGTNQPQHFGDGTRLSIL.

The chain employs TRBV28 and TRBJ1-2; 10 bases align to TRBD1. Germline CDR1 is MDHEN and CDR2 is SYDVKM. With V trimmed by 7 bases and J by 6 bases, 5 bases remained unmatched. CDR3 length: 13 amino acids. The CDR3 region has the DNA TGTGCCAGCATCCGACAGGGGGCGGATGGCTACACCTTC. Protein: CASIRQGADGYTF.

The CDR3 loop reads CASSLSSGEWETQYF. CDR3 nucleotides: TGTGCCAGCAGTTTATCTTCAGGGGAATGGGAGACCCAGTACTTC. This chain uses TRBV28 with TRBJ2-5, with D possibly matching TRBD1 (6 bases). CDR3 size: 15 residues. V dropped 1 base and J dropped 5 bases, with 14 bases sitting between them. Germline loops: CDR1 MDHEN, CDR2 SYDVKM.

The CDR3 region has the DNA TGCGCCAGCAGCCAAGAGGTGAGCTCCTACAATGAGCAGTTCTTC. It encodes CASSQEVSSYNEQFF. V is TRBV4-1 and J is TRBJ2-1, with D unresolved. V was trimmed by 0 bases and J by 0 bases, leaving 6 bases between them. Germline CDR1 is MGHRA and CDR2 is YSYEKL. CDR3 length: 15 amino acids.

The rearrangement uses TRBV5-1 and TRBJ2-3; a weak D match, TRBD1 (6 bases). V gave up 2 bases and J gave up 2 bases, with 12 bases separating them. CDR1 is SGHRS and CDR2 is YFSETQ in the germline V gene. This CDR3 has 15 residues. For the CDR3, the DNA is TGCGCCAGCAGCTTAAGGGACACCTACACAGATACGCAGTATTTT. This gives the protein CASSLRDTYTDTQYF.

In the case of this clone: Distinct nucleotide sequences in the sample also encode this CDR3. This sequence joins TRBV29-1 and TRBJ1-2; perhaps TRBD1 as D (5 bases). Germline CDR1 reads SQVTM; CDR2 reads ANQGSEA. Trimming left V 3 bases short and J 8 bases short, with 13 bases between. The CDR3 is 12 residues long. The DNA for the CDR3 is TGCAGCGTTGATGGGCAGGGTAAGGGCTACACCTTC. Amino acids: CSVDGQGKGYTF.

This clone appeared a single time. The chain joins TRBV29-1 to TRBJ2-5; 13 nucleotides agree with TRBD2. The germline gives CDR1 SQVTM, CDR2 ANQGSEA. Trimming removed 0 bases from V and 2 bases from J; junction bases left unmatched: 12. The CDR3 covers 19 residues. The CDR3: CSVEDSRPGLAGRQETQYF. The CDR3 nucleotides are TGCAGCGTTGAAGATTCTAGACCGGGACTAGCGGGACGACAAGAGACCCAGTACTTC.

The V call is TRBV5-1, the J call TRBJ2-7, with D perhaps matching TRBD2 (6 bases). The V end was cut by 2 bases, the J end by 1 base, with 10 bases between. Germline-derived CDR1 and CDR2 are SGHRS and YFSETQ. This CDR3 is built from 14 residues. The CDR3 bases are TGCGCCAGCAGCTTACTAGCCACTTCCTACGAGCAGTACTTC. Encoded protein: CASSLLATSYEQYF.

This clone appeared a single time. V usage is TRBV6-6 and J usage is TRBJ1-2; 9 bases match TRBD1. CDR3 length: 14 amino acids. Per germline, CDR1 MNHNY and CDR2 SVGAGI (reference sequence). V was pared by 5 bases and J by 6 bases, with 7 bases of the junction left unmatched. For the CDR3, the DNA is TGTGCCAGCAGTCCGACGACAGGGGGGAATGGCTACACCTTC. Protein: CASSPTTGGNGYTF.

The chain carries TRBV25-1 and TRBJ2-7; D is undetermined. Germline V gene lookup returns CDR1 MGHDK and CDR2 SYGVNS. Deletions cut 8 bases from V and 1 base from J, with 24 bases between. This CDR3 comprises 17 residues. The CDR3: CASPPRRVPQRSYEQYF. In DNA, the CDR3 is TGTGCCAGCCCCCCCCGACGGGTCCCCCAGAGGTCCTACGAGCAGTACTTC.

Written as DNA, the CDR3 is TGCGCCAGCAGCTTGGGACAGGGTCACAATGAGCAGTTCTTC. Its translation: CASSLGQGHNEQFF. The chain carries TRBV5-1 and TRBJ2-1; TRBD1 aligns across 7 bases. The germline V gene has CDR1 SGHRS and CDR2 YFSETQ. CDR3 length: 14 amino acids. The V and J ends lost 0 bases and 5 bases, in that order; junction bases with no gene match: 2.